This TCR beta chain derives from a study of shared clonotypes between healthy human individuals. General study findings and limits: In having few donors, the study represented limited genetic and exposure-history diversity.

Worth noting for this clone: Its specificity is unknown.

Generated by immunoSEQ multiplex PCR, the TCRdb table keeps only in-frame clones and is missing some. Counted here are 2.3 million or so clones, 93% occurring once; the ten biggest clones make up 0.39%. This CDR3 region has 15 residues. CDR1 is MGHRA and CDR2 is YSYEKL in the germline V gene. With 2 bases removed from V and 1 base from J, the gap between germline ends came to 11 bases. The sample comprised naive CD4+ T cells from PBMCs. Documented subset: CD45RA+ positively selected. This TCR was sampled from a man between 18 and 29 years old in good health. Some clones in this sample may be carry-over from other donors' samples. The V and J genes are TRBV4-1 and TRBJ1-2; TRBD1 might be the D (6 bases). Here the CDR3 reads CASSQFTGNNYGYTF. The CDR3 DNA is TGCGCCAGCAGCCAATTTACAGGGAATAACTATGGCTACACCTTC.